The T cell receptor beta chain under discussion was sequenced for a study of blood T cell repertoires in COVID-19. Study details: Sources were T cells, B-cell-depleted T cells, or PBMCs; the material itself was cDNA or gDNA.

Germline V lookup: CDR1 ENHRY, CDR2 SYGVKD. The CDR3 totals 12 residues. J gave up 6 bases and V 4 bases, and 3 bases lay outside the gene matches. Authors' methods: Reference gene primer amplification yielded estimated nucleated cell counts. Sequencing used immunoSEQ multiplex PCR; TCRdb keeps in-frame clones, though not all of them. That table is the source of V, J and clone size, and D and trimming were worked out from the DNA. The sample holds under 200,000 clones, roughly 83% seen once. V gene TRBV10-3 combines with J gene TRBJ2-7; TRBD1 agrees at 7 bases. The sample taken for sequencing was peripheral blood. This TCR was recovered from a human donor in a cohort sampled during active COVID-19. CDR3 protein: CAISVDRAEQYF. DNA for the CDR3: TGTGCCATCAGTGTTGACAGGGCCGAGCAGTACTTC.